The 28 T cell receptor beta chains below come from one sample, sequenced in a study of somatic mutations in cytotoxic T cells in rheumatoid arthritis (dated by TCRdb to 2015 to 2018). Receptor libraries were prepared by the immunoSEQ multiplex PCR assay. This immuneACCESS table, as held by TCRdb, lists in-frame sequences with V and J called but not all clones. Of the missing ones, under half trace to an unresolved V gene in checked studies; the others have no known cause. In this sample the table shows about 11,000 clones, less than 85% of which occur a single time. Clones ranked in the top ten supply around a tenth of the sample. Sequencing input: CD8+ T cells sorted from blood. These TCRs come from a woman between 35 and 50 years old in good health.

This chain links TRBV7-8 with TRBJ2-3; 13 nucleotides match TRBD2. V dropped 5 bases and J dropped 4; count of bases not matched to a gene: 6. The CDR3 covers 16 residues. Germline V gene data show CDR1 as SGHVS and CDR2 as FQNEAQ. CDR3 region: CASSPTSGGASDTQYF. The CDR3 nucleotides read TGTGCCAGCAGCCCTACTAGCGGGGGGGCCTCAGATACGCAGTATTTT.

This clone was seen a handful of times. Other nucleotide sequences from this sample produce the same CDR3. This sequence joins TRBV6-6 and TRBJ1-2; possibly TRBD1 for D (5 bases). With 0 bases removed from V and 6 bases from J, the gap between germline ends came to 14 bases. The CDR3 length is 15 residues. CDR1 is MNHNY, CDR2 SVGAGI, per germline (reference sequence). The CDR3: CASSYSRQGDHGYTF. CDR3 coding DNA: TGTGCCAGCAGTTACTCGAGGCAGGGAGACCATGGCTACACCTTC.

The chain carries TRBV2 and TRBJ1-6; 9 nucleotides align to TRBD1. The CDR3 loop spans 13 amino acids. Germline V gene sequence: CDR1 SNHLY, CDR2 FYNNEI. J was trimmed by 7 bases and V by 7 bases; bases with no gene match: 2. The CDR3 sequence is CASIGQGNSPLHF. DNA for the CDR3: TGTGCCAGCATAGGACAGGGGAATTCACCCCTCCACTTT.

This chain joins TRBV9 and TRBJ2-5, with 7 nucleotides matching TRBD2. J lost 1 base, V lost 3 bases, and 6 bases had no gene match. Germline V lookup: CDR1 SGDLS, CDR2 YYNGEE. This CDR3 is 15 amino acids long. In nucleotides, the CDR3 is TGTGCCAGCAGCGGAGGAGCGGGACCCCAAGAGACCCAGTACTTC. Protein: CASSGGAGPQETQYF. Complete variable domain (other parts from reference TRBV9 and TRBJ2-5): DSGVTQTPKHLITATGQRVTLRCSPRSGDLSVYWYQQSLDQGLQFLIQYYNGEERAKGNILERFSAQQFPDLHSELNLSSLELGDSALYFCASSGGAGPQETQYFGPGTRLLVL.

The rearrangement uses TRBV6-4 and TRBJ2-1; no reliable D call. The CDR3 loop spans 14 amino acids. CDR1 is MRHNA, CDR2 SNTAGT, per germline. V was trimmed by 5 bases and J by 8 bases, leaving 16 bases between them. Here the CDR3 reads CASSPSHTGDEQFF. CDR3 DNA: TGTGCCAGCAGTCCCTCGCATACGGGCGATGAGCAGTTCTTC.

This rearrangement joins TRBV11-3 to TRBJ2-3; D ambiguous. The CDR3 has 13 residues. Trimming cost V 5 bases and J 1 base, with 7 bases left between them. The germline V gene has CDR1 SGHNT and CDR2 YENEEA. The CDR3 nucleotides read TGTGCCAGCAGCCCCCGCGGCACAGATACGCAGTATTTT. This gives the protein CASSPRGTDTQYF. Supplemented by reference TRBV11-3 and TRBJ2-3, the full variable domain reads EAGVVQSPRYKIIEKKQPVAFWCNPISGHNTLYWYLQNLGQGPELLIRYENEEAVDDSQLPKDRFSAERLKGVDSTLKIQPAELGDSAVYLCASSPRGTDTQYFGPGTRLTVL.

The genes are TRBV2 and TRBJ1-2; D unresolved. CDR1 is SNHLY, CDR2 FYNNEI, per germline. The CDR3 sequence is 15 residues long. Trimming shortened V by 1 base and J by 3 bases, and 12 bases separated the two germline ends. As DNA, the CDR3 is TGTGCCAGCAGTGAAGGGCGGGGAATGGACTATGGCTACACCTTC. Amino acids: CASSEGRGMDYGYTF.

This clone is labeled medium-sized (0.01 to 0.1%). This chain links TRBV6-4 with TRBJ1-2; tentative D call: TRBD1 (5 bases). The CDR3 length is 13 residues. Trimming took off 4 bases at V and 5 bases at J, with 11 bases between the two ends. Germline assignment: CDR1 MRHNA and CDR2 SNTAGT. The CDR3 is CASSGGVFYGYTF. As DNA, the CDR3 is TGTGCCAGCAGTGGAGGGGTTTTTTATGGCTACACCTTC.

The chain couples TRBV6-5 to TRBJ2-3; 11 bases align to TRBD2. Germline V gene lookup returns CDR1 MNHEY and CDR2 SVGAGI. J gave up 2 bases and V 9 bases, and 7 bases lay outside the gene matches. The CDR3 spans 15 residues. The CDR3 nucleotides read TGTGCCAGTGGACTAGCGGGCCCAGCCACAGATACGCAGTATTTT. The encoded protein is CASGLAGPATDTQYF.

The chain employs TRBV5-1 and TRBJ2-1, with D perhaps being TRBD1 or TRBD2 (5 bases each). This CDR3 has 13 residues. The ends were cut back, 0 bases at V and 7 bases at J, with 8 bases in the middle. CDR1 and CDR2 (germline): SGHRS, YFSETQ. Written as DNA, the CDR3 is TGCGCCAGCAGCTTGGGGGACGGGAATGAGCAGTTCTTC. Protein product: CASSLGDGNEQFF.

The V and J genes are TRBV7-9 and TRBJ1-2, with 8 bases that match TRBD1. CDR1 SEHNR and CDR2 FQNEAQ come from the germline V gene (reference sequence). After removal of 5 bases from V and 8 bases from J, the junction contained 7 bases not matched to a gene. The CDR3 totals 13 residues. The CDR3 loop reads CASSTPRGLGYTF. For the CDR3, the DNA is TGTGCCAGCAGCACTCCCAGGGGGCTGGGCTACACCTTC.

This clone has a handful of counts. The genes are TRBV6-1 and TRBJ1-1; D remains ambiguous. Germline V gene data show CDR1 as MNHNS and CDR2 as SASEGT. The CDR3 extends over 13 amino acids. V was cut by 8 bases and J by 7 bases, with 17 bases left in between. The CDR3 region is CASFSISGIEAFF. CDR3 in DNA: TGTGCCAGCTTCTCGATTAGCGGTATTGAAGCTTTCTTT.

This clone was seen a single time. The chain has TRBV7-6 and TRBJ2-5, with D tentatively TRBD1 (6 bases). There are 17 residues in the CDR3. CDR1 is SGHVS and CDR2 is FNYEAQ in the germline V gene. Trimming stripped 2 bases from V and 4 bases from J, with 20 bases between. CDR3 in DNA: TGTGCCAGCAGCTTAAACATTCCCGCAGGGGAAGTAGAGACCCAGTACTTC. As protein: CASSLNIPAGEVETQYF. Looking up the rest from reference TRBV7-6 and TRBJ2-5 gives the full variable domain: GAGVSQSPRYKVTKRGQDVALRCDPISGHVSLYWYRQALGQGPEFLTYFNYEAQQDKSGLPNDRFSAERPEGSISTLTIQRTEQRDSAMYRCASSLNIPAGEVETQYFGPGTRLLVL.

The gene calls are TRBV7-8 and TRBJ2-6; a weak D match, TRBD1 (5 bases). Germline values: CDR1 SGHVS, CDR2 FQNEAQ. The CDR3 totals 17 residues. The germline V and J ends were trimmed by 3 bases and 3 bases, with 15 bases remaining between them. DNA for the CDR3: TGTGCCAGCAGCTTTATCCCCGAAGGGGATGGGGCCAACGTCCTGACTTTC. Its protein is CASSFIPEGDGANVLTF.

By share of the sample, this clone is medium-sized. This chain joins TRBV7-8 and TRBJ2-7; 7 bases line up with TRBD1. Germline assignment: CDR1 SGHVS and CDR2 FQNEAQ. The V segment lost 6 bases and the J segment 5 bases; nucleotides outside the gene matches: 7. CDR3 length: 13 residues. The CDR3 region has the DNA TGTGCCAGCAGTCCACGAGGGGGCGACGAGCAGTACTTC. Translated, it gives CASSPRGGDEQYF.

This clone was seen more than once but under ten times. The CDR3 protein is CASSHGQGATNEKLFF. In DNA, the CDR3 is TGTGCCAGCTCACACGGACAGGGGGCAACTAATGAAAAACTGTTTTTT. The chain is built from TRBV18 and TRBJ1-4, with 10 nucleotides matching TRBD1. The CDR3 loop spans 16 amino acids. Trimming at V came to 4 bases and at J to 0 bases, leaving 2 bases not matched to a gene. Germline V gene sequence: CDR1 KGHSH, CDR2 LQKENI.

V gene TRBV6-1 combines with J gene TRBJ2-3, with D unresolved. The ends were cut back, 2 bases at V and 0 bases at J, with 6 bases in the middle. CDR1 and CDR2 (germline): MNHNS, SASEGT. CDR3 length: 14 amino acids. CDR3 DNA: TGTGCCAGCAGTGAAATGAGTAGCACAGATACGCAGTATTTT. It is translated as CASSEMSSTDTQYF.

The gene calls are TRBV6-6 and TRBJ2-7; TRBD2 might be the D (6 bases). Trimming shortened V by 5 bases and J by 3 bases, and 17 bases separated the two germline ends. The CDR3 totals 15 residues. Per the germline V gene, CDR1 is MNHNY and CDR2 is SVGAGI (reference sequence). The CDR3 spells CASSRNPGVSYEQYV. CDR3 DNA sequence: TGTGCCAGCAGTCGAAACCCGGGAGTCAGCTACGAGCAGTACGTC.

The CDR3: CASSPTGVEQYV. CDR3 nucleotide sequence: TGTGCCAGCAGCCCGACAGGGGTCGAGCAGTACGTC. The chain is built from TRBV6-5 and TRBJ2-7, with TRBD1 matching 8 bases. The CDR3 length is 12 residues. Germline V gene data show CDR1 as MNHEY and CDR2 as SVGAGI. The V gene end was trimmed by 6 bases and the J gene end by 6 bases; junction bases not matched to a gene: 4.

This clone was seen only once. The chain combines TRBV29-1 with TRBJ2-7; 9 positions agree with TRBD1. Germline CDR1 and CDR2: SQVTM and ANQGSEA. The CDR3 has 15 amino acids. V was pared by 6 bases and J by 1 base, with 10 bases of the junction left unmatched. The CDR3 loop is CSVEGSGQGSYEQYF. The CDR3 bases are TGCAGCGTGGAGGGGTCGGGACAGGGATCCTACGAGCAGTACTTC.

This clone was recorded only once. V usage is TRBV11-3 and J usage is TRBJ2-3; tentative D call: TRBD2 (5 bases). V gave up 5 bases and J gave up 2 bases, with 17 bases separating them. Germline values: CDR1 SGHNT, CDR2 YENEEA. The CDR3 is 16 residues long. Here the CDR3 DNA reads TGTGCCAGCAGCCCCGACGGACTCCTGCTCACAGATACGCAGTATTTT. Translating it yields CASSPDGLLLTDTQYF.

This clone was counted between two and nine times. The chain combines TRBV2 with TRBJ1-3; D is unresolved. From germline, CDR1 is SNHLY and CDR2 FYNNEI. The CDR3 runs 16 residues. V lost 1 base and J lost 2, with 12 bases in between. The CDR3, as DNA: TGTGCCAGCAGTGAAGGCCTAATTATTGCTGGAAACACCATATATTTT. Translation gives CASSEGLIIAGNTIYF. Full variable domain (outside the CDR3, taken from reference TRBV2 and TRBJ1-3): EPEVTQTPSHQVTQMGQEVILRCVPISNHLYFYWYRQILGQKVEFLVSFYNNEISEKSEIFDDQFSVERPDGSNFTLKIRSTKLEDSAMYFCASSEGLIIAGNTIYFGEGSWLTVV.

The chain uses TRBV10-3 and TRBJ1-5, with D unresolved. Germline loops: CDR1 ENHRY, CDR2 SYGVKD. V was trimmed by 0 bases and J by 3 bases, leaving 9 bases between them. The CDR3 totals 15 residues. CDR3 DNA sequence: TGTGCCATCAGTGAGTCGGCAGGAACCAATCAGCCCCAGCATTTT. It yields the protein CAISESAGTNQPQHF.

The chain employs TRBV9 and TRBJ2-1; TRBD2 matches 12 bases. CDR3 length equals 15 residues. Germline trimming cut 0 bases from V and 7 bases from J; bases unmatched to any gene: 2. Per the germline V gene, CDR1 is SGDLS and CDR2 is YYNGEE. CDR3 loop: CASSVETSGGNEQFF. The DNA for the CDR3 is TGTGCCAGCAGCGTAGAGACTAGCGGGGGAAATGAGCAGTTCTTC.

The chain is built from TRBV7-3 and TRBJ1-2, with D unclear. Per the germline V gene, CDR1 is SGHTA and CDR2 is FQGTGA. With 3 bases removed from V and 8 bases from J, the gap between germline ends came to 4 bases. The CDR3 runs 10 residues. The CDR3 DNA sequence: TGTGCCAGCAGCTTGGGCGGCTACACCTTC. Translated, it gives CASSLGGYTF. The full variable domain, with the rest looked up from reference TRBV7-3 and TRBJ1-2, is GAGVSQTPSNKVTEKGKYVELRCDPISGHTALYWYRQSLGQGPEFLIYFQGTGAADDSGLPNDRFFAVRPEGSVSTLKIQRTERGDSAVYLCASSLGGYTFGSGTRLTVV.

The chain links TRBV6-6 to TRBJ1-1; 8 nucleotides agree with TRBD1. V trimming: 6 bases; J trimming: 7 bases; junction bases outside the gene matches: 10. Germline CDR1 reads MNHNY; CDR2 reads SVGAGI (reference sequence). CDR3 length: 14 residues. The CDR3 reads CASRPGTGLNEAFF. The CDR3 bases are TGTGCCAGCAGGCCTGGGACAGGCCTCAATGAAGCTTTCTTT.

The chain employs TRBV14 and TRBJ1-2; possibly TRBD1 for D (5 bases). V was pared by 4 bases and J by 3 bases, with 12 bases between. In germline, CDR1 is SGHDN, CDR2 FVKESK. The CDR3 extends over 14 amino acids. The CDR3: CASSPSRGDYGYTF. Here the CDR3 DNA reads TGTGCCAGCAGCCCCTCCCGGGGCGACTATGGCTACACCTTC.

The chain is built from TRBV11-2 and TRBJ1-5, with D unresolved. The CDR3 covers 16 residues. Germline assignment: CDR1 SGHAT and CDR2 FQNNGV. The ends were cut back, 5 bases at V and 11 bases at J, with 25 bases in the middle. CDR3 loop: CASSRWTRTLFLTQHF. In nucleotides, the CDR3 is TGTGCCAGCAGCCGATGGACGCGCACCCTGTTTTTGACCCAGCATTTT.